Each of the 32 T cell receptor beta chains below was sequenced from the same sample in a study of CD8 T cells in ankylosing spondylitis. TCRdb passed the 5' RACE reads through MiXCR, listing each CDR3 protein once. The sample has approximately 43,000 distinct CDR3 sequences, more than 3% seen once. The sequencing sample was made of blood, either unsorted or a sorted T cell fraction (not recorded which). The receptors shown here come from a female donor with ankylosing spondylitis or in good health (not recorded which).

This clonotype was recorded at least ten times. The V gene is TRBV9, the J gene TRBJ2-2; the D gene is possibly TRBD1 (6 bases). The ends were cut back, 1 base at V and 2 bases at J, with 15 bases in the middle. This CDR3 has 17 amino acids. Germline V gives CDR1 SGDLS, CDR2 YYNGEE. The CDR3 reads CASSVTPGDLNTGELFF. The DNA for the CDR3 is TGTGCCAGCAGCGTAACCCCAGGGGATCTAAACACCGGGGAGCTGTTTTTT.

This clonotype occurred many times. The CDR3, as DNA: TGTGCCAGCAGCATCGGACTAGCGGGGTCTGAGCAGTTCTTC. It encodes CASSIGLAGSEQFF. The genes are TRBV9 and TRBJ2-1, with 12 bases matching TRBD2. CDR3 length: 14 residues. Losses at the gene ends were 4 bases for V and 9 bases for J; bases not matched to a gene: 5. The V gene's germline CDR1 is SGDLS and CDR2 YYNGEE.

This clonotype occurred many times. The gene calls are TRBV9 and TRBJ2-7, with D perhaps TRBD1 (5 bases). The CDR3 runs 15 residues. Germline CDR1 SGDLS, CDR2 YYNGEE. V gave up 0 bases and J gave up 2 bases, with 12 bases separating them. CDR3 nucleotides: TGTGCCAGCAGCGTAGGAGAGACAGCTACCTACGAGCAGTACTTC. Translated, it gives CASSVGETATYEQYF.

This clonotype has ten or more counts. The chain joins TRBV9 to TRBJ2-2; no firm D call. V lost 0 bases and J lost 5, with 14 bases in between. In germline, CDR1 is SGDLS, CDR2 YYNGEE. The CDR3 is 16 amino acids. The CDR3 spells CASSVDLADVTGELFF. The CDR3 DNA follows: TGTGCCAGCAGCGTAGATTTGGCAGATGTAACCGGGGAGCTGTTTTTT. The full variable domain, with the rest looked up from reference TRBV9 and TRBJ2-2, is DSGVTQTPKHLITATGQRVTLRCSPRSGDLSVYWYQQSLDQGLQFLIQYYNGEERAKGNILERFSAQQFPDLHSELNLSSLELGDSALYFCASSVDLADVTGELFFGEGSRLTVL.

This chain uses TRBV9 with TRBJ2-1; 9 positions agree with TRBD1. Germline-derived CDR1 and CDR2 are SGDLS and YYNGEE. The CDR3 sequence is 15 residues long. V shed 0 bases and J 7 bases; nucleotides not matched to a gene: 5. CDR3 region: CASSVALGTGNEQFF. CDR3 DNA: TGTGCCAGCAGCGTAGCTTTAGGGACAGGGAATGAGCAGTTCTTC.

This clonotype was counted many times. This rearrangement joins TRBV9 to TRBJ1-1; the D gene is possibly TRBD1 (6 bases). Trimming removed 4 bases at V and 3 bases at J, with 22 bases between. The germline V gene has CDR1 SGDLS and CDR2 YYNGEE. The CDR3 is 17 residues long. The CDR3 region is CASSSPDRGAQDTEAFF. CDR3 coding DNA: TGTGCCAGCAGCTCCCCAGATCGGGGGGCGCAGGACACTGAAGCTTTCTTT.

This clonotype has at least ten counts. This chain joins TRBV9 and TRBJ1-2, with no clear D. The CDR3 length is 14 residues. CDR1 SGDLS and CDR2 YYNGEE come from the germline V gene. The ends were cut back, 2 bases at V and 1 base at J, with 9 bases in the middle. Here the CDR3 DNA reads TGTGCCAGCAGCGTTCAACAGAATAACTATGGCTACACCTTC. Encoded protein: CASSVQQNNYGYTF.

The chain couples TRBV9 to TRBJ1-1; 7 positions match TRBD1. Trimming cost V 4 bases and J 5 bases; bases outside gene matches: 11. CDR3 length: 15 amino acids. CDR1 and CDR2 from the germline V gene are SGDLS and YYNGEE. The CDR3 DNA is TGTGCCAGCAGCATGCGGACAGGTGAATGGACTGAAGCTTTCTTT. This sequence encodes CASSMRTGEWTEAFF.

This clonotype was detected ten times or more. J is TRBJ1-5 and V is TRBV9, with a tentative D call TRBD1 (6 bases). The ends were cut back, 5 bases at V and 4 bases at J, with 16 bases in the middle. Germline CDR1 SGDLS, CDR2 YYNGEE. The CDR3 length is 15 residues. The CDR3 sequence: CASSLGQGWNQPQHF. CDR3 coding DNA: TGTGCCAGCAGTTTGGGGCAGGGGTGGAATCAGCCCCAGCATTTT.

The chain uses TRBV9 and TRBJ2-7; D remains ambiguous. The CDR3 loop spans 12 amino acids. Germline V CDR1 and CDR2: SGDLS, YYNGEE. Trimming left V 1 base short and J 6 bases short, with 8 bases between. CDR3: CASSVKFGEQYF. The CDR3 DNA is TGTGCCAGCAGCGTAAAGTTCGGCGAGCAGTACTTC.

The V call is TRBV9, the J call TRBJ2-3; no definite D call. Germline values: CDR1 SGDLS, CDR2 YYNGEE. V shed 3 bases and J shed 0 bases, with 14 bases lying between them. CDR3 size: 16 residues. The DNA of the CDR3 is TGTGCCAGCAGCGGCTACGGGTGGGGAAGCACAGATACGCAGTATTTT. This translates into CASSGYGWGSTDTQYF. Full variable domain (outside the CDR3, taken from reference TRBV9 and TRBJ2-3): DSGVTQTPKHLITATGQRVTLRCSPRSGDLSVYWYQQSLDQGLQFLIQYYNGEERAKGNILERFSAQQFPDLHSELNLSSLELGDSALYFCASSGYGWGSTDTQYFGPGTRLTVL.

At least ten counts were recorded for this clonotype. This sequence joins TRBV9 and TRBJ2-5; 7 bases are shared with TRBD2. Germline V gene sequence: CDR1 SGDLS, CDR2 YYNGEE. Trimming took 4 bases from V and 5 from J; bases not matched to a gene: 11. This CDR3 region has 15 residues. The DNA for the CDR3 is TGTGCCAGCAGCCCCGGGAGCGGGGCAGCGGAGACCCAGTACTTC. Translation gives CASSPGSGAAETQYF.

This clonotype was seen repeatedly, ten times or more. The J gene is TRBJ1-3, the V gene TRBV9, with TRBD1 identical over 7 bases. The germline gives CDR1 SGDLS, CDR2 YYNGEE. The ends lost 3 bases at V and 0 bases at J; junction bases unmatched: 6. There are 16 residues in the CDR3. The CDR3 DNA sequence: TGTGCCAGCAGCGCTCACAGGGGTCACTCTGGAAACACCATATATTTT. It translates to CASSAHRGHSGNTIYF. The full variable domain, in which reference TRBV9 and TRBJ1-3 provide the parts outside the CDR3, is DSGVTQTPKHLITATGQRVTLRCSPRSGDLSVYWYQQSLDQGLQFLIQYYNGEERAKGNILERFSAQQFPDLHSELNLSSLELGDSALYFCASSAHRGHSGNTIYFGEGSWLTVV.

The table lists this clonotype with many counts. V usage is TRBV9 and J usage is TRBJ2-5, with 10 bases identical to TRBD1. The CDR3 loop spans 16 amino acids. Germline V gene lookup returns CDR1 SGDLS and CDR2 YYNGEE. With 3 bases clipped from V and 3 bases from J, the junction kept 8 bases outside the gene matches. The CDR3 nucleotides are TGTGCCAGCAGCGCCATAGCCGGGACAGGGGAAGAGACCCAGTACTTC. Translation gives CASSAIAGTGEETQYF.

This clonotype was counted many times. The chain couples TRBV9 to TRBJ1-1, with a tentative D call TRBD1 (5 bases). The V and J ends lost 3 bases and 6 bases respectively, with 15 bases between them. The germline V gene encodes CDR1 SGDLS and CDR2 YYNGEE. This CDR3 spans 14 amino acids. The CDR3: CASSAKWGDPEAFF. The CDR3 DNA follows: TGTGCCAGCAGCGCAAAGTGGGGGGATCCTGAAGCTTTCTTT.

There are many counts of this clonotype. In DNA form, the CDR3 reads TGTGCCAGCAGCCCAGGGGACTGGTTTGAAAAACTGTTTTTT. The encoded protein is CASSPGDWFEKLFF. The rearrangement links TRBV9 to TRBJ1-4, with D perhaps TRBD1 (6 bases). Germline CDR1 is SGDLS and CDR2 is YYNGEE. Trimming took off 4 bases at V and 7 bases at J, with 14 bases between the two ends. The CDR3 consists of 14 residues.

This clonotype came up many times. The rearrangement uses TRBV9 and TRBJ2-7; 11 nucleotides align to TRBD1. Germline assignment: CDR1 SGDLS and CDR2 YYNGEE. V trimming: 3 bases; J trimming: 5 bases; junction bases outside the gene matches: 7. This CDR3 has 15 amino acids. CDR3 sequence: CASSAGTGGGHEQYF. In DNA, the CDR3 is TGTGCCAGCAGCGCCGGGACAGGGGGAGGCCACGAGCAGTACTTC.

The chain employs TRBV9 and TRBJ2-1; 8 nucleotides agree with TRBD2. The CDR3 spans 15 residues. Germline V lookup: CDR1 SGDLS, CDR2 YYNGEE. Losses at the gene ends were 4 bases for V and 5 bases for J; bases not matched to a gene: 8. The CDR3 here is CASSTRLALDNEQFF. The CDR3 nucleotides are TGTGCCAGCAGCACTCGACTAGCGCTGGACAATGAGCAGTTCTTC.

This clonotype was picked up many times. The chain links TRBV9 to TRBJ2-3; tentative D call: TRBD2 (5 bases). Germline values: CDR1 SGDLS, CDR2 YYNGEE. There are 17 residues in the CDR3. Trimming stripped 0 bases from V and 0 bases from J, with 14 bases between. In nucleotides, the CDR3 is TGTGCCAGCAGCGTAGAGGGAGCACTGGCAAGCACAGATACGCAGTATTTT. Protein product: CASSVEGALASTDTQYF.

At least ten counts were recorded for this clonotype. The genes are TRBV9 and TRBJ2-7; possibly TRBD2 for D (5 bases). The CDR3 runs to 15 residues. CDR1 is SGDLS and CDR2 is YYNGEE in the germline V gene. Trimming took off 0 bases at V and 2 bases at J, with 12 bases between the two ends. CDR3 protein: CASSVEPSTAYEQYF. The CDR3, as DNA: TGTGCCAGCAGCGTAGAACCTAGCACGGCCTACGAGCAGTACTTC.

This clonotype was counted many times. V is TRBV9 and J is TRBJ1-4; the match to TRBD1 covers 9 bases. Germline V gene lookup returns CDR1 SGDLS and CDR2 YYNGEE. V lost 4 bases and J lost 8; bases outside the gene matches: 9. The CDR3 spans 15 residues. In DNA form, the CDR3 reads TGTGCCAGCAGCCCCCAGACAGGGGGGGCAGAAAAACTGTTTTTT. Translation: CASSPQTGGAEKLFF.

This clonotype has a count of ten or more. This chain joins TRBV9 and TRBJ2-7; D is undetermined. Looked up from germline, CDR1 is SGDLS and CDR2 is YYNGEE. The V gene lost 4 bases and the J gene lost 3 bases, with 11 bases spanning the gap. The CDR3 sequence is 13 residues long. The CDR3, as DNA: TGTGCCAGCAGCCCTGCCATGAACTACGAGCAGTACTTC. It yields the protein CASSPAMNYEQYF.

This clonotype has a count of ten or more. J is TRBJ2-2 and V is TRBV9, with TRBD1 identical over 8 bases. V lost 4 bases to trimming and J lost 4 bases; unmatched junction nucleotides: 12. The CDR3 is made up of 17 amino acids. Germline CDR1 and CDR2: SGDLS and YYNGEE. In DNA, the CDR3 is TGTGCCAGCAGCATTCGACAGGGGAATAAGATCACCGGGGAGCTGTTTTTT. Its translation is CASSIRQGNKITGELFF. Based on the CDR3 plus reference TRBV9 and TRBJ2-2, the full variable domain is DSGVTQTPKHLITATGQRVTLRCSPRSGDLSVYWYQQSLDQGLQFLIQYYNGEERAKGNILERFSAQQFPDLHSELNLSSLELGDSALYFCASSIRQGNKITGELFFGEGSRLTVL.

This clonotype has a count of ten or more. The V call is TRBV9, the J call TRBJ2-7; 8 bases are shared with TRBD1. The CDR3 extends over 14 amino acids. V was clipped by 0 bases and J by 3 bases; unmatched bases: 2. CDR1 and CDR2 from the germline V gene are SGDLS and YYNGEE. This CDR3 reads CASSVGDRFYEQYF. CDR3 in DNA: TGTGCCAGCAGCGTAGGGGACAGGTTCTACGAGCAGTACTTC.

There are many counts of this clonotype. The chain has TRBV9 and TRBJ2-3; a weak D match, TRBD1 (6 bases). V was clipped by 0 bases and J by 2 bases, with 10 bases between them. Germline V gene lookup returns CDR1 SGDLS and CDR2 YYNGEE. There are 15 residues in the CDR3. CDR3 DNA: TGTGCCAGCAGCGTAGGGGGGCTCCCCACAGATACGCAGTATTTT. Translated, it gives CASSVGGLPTDTQYF.

This clonotype was counted ten times or more. The CDR3 coding sequence is TGTGCCAGCAGCGTAAAGGGGGGCACTGAAGCTTTCTTT. Translated, it gives CASSVKGGTEAFF. The chain links TRBV9 to TRBJ1-1; D is possibly TRBD1 (6 bases). The CDR3 is made up of 13 amino acids. Germline CDR1 SGDLS, CDR2 YYNGEE. Trimming cost V 1 base and J 4 bases, with 8 bases left between them.

This clonotype was recorded at least ten times. This rearrangement joins TRBV9 to TRBJ1-2; TRBD1 matches 7 bases. This CDR3 is 15 amino acids long. Germline V gene data show CDR1 as SGDLS and CDR2 as YYNGEE. V lost 0 bases, J lost 4 bases, and 6 bases stayed unmatched. Written as DNA, the CDR3 is TGTGCCAGCAGCGTAGCTCGGGACAGCCTCTATGGCTACACCTTC. Translating it yields CASSVARDSLYGYTF.

In this sample, this clonotype is medium-sized (0.01 to 0.1%). This chain connects TRBV9 to TRBJ2-5; D may correspond to TRBD1 or TRBD2 (5 bases each). Trimming pared 2 bases from V and 4 bases from J, leaving 15 bases between. Germline V gene sequence: CDR1 SGDLS, CDR2 YYNGEE. The CDR3 runs 15 residues. This chain's CDR3 is CASSVSVDGGETQYF. The CDR3 DNA reads as TGTGCCAGCAGCGTCTCTGTGGATGGGGGAGAGACCCAGTACTTC. The complete variable domain, with remaining parts taken from reference TRBV9 and TRBJ2-5, reads DSGVTQTPKHLITATGQRVTLRCSPRSGDLSVYWYQQSLDQGLQFLIQYYNGEERAKGNILERFSAQQFPDLHSELNLSSLELGDSALYFCASSVSVDGGETQYFGPGTRLLVL.

This clonotype has a count of ten or more. The chain uses TRBV9 and TRBJ2-7; TRBD2 aligns across 10 bases. The V and J ends lost 0 bases and 0 bases, in that order; junction bases with no gene match: 9. The CDR3 spans 18 residues. Germline CDR1 is SGDLS and CDR2 is YYNGEE. Here the CDR3 DNA reads TGTGCCAGCAGCGTAGGGCTAGCGGGGGCCACTATCTCCTACGAGCAGTACTTC. Translation: CASSVGLAGATISYEQYF.

This clonotype was picked up many times. The V call is TRBV9, the J call TRBJ2-3; D unresolved. Germline CDR1 and CDR2: SGDLS and YYNGEE. The CDR3 totals 14 residues. V lost 4 bases to trimming and J lost 0 bases, with 9 bases between them. The CDR3 nucleotides are TGTGCCAGCAGCATGACACAAAGCACAGATACGCAGTATTTT. Protein: CASSMTQSTDTQYF.

This clonotype has ten or more counts. This chain uses TRBV9 with TRBJ1-3; D call uncertain. V gave up 4 bases and J gave up 0 bases, with 11 bases separating them. Germline assignment: CDR1 SGDLS and CDR2 YYNGEE. The length of the CDR3 is 15 residues. The CDR3 coding sequence is TGTGCCAGCAGCCCCTCCGGGCGCTCTGGAAACACCATATATTTT. It translates to CASSPSGRSGNTIYF.

This clonotype was detected ten times or more. The chain combines TRBV9 with TRBJ2-1, with 7 bases fitting TRBD1. CDR3 size: 15 residues. V was pared by 3 bases and J by 8 bases, with 11 bases of the junction left unmatched. CDR1 is SGDLS, CDR2 YYNGEE, per germline. The CDR3 loop is CASSATGTASYEQFF. CDR3 DNA: TGTGCCAGCAGCGCCACCGGGACAGCGTCTTATGAGCAGTTCTTC.